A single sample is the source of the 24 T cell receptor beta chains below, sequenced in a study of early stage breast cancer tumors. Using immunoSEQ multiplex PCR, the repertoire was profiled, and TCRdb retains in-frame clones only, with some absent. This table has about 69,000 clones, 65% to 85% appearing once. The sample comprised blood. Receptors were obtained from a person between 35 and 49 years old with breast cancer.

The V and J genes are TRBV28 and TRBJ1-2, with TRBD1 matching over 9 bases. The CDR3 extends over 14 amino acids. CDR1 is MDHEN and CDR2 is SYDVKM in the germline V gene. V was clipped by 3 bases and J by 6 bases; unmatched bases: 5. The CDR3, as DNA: TGTGCCAGCAGTTTGGGGGACAGGGAAAATGGCTACACCTTC. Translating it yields CASSLGDRENGYTF.

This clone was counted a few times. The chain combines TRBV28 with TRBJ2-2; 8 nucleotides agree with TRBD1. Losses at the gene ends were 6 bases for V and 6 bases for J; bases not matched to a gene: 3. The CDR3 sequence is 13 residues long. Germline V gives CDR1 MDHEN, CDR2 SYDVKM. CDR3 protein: CASRLQGAGELFF. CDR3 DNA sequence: TGTGCCAGCAGATTACAGGGGGCCGGGGAGCTGTTTTTT. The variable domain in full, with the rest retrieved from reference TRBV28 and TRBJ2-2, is DVKVTQSSRYLVKRTGEKVFLECVQDMDHENMFWYRQDPGLGLRLIYFSYDVKMKEKGDIPEGYSVSREKKERFSLILESASTNQTSMYLCASRLQGAGELFFGEGSRLTVL.

CDR3 in DNA: TGTGCCAGCAGCTTAGAGACAGGCTCCTACGAGCAGTACTTC. Encoded protein: CASSLETGSYEQYF. The rearrangement uses TRBV7-6 and TRBJ2-7; D possibly corresponds to TRBD1 (6 bases). Trimming took off 1 base at V and 0 bases at J, with 7 bases between the two ends. The CDR3 contains 14 residues. The germline gives CDR1 SGHVS, CDR2 FNYEAQ.

The CDR3 protein is CASSLTSGRQETQYF. DNA for the CDR3: TGTGCCAGCAGCTTAACTAGCGGGAGACAAGAGACCCAGTACTTC. This rearrangement joins TRBV7-3 to TRBJ2-5; TRBD2 agrees at 9 bases. Germline V lookup: CDR1 SGHTA, CDR2 FQGTGA. The CDR3 loop spans 15 amino acids. J lost 2 bases, V lost 0 bases, and 1 base had no gene match.

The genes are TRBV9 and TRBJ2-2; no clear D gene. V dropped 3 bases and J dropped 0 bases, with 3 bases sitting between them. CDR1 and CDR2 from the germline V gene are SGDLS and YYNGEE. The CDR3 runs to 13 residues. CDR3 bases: TGTGCCAGCAGCGAGACGAACACCGGGGAGCTGTTTTTT. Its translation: CASSETNTGELFF.

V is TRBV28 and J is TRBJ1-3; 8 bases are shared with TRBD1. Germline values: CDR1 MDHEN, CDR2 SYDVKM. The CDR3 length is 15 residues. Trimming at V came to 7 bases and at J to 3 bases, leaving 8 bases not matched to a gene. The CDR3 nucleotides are TGTGCCAGCAAGATGACAGGGGACTATGGAAACACCATATATTTT. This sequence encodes CASKMTGDYGNTIYF.

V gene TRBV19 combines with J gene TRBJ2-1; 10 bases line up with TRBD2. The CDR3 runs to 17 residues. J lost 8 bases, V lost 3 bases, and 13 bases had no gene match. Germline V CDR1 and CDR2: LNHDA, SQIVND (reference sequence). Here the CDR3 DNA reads TGTGCCAGTAGTATTGGAACCCGGCTAGCGGGAGTAGATGAGCAGTTCTTC. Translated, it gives CASSIGTRLAGVDEQFF.

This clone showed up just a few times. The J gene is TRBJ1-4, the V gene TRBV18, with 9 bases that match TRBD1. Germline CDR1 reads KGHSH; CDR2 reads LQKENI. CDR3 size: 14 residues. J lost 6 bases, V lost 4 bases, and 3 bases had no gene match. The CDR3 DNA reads TGTGCCAGCTCACTGGGACAGGGCGATGAAAAACTGTTTTTT. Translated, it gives CASSLGQGDEKLFF.

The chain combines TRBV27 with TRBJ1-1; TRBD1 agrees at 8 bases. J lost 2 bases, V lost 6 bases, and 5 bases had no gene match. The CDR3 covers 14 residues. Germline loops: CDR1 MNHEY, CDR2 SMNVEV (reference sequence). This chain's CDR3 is CASRLGQGNTEAFF. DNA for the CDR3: TGTGCCAGCAGACTCGGACAGGGTAACACTGAAGCTTTCTTT.

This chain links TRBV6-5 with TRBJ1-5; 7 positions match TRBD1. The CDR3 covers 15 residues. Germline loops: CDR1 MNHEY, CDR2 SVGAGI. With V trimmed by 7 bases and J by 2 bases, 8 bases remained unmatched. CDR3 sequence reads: CASTGRQGGNQPQHF. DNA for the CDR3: TGTGCCAGCACCGGTAGACAGGGTGGCAATCAGCCCCAGCATTTT.

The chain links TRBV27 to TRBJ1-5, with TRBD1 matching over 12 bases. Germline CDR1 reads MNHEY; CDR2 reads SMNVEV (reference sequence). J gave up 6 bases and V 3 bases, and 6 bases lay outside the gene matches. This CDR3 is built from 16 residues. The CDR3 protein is CASSLDGTGGTQPQHF. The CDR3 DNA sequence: TGTGCCAGCAGTTTGGACGGGACAGGGGGCACTCAGCCCCAGCATTTT.

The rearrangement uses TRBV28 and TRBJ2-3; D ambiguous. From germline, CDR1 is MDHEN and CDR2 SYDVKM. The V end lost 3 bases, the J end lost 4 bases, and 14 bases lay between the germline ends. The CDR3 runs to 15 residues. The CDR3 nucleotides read TGTGCCAGCAGTTTGTCTAGAAGTGTCCCAGATACGCAGTATTTT. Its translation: CASSLSRSVPDTQYF.

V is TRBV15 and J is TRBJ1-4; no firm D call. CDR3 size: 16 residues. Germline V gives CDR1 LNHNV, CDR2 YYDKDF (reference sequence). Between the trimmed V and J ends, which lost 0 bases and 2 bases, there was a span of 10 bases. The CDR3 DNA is TGTGCCACCAGCAGAGAGTCGGGCGGGACTAATGAAAAACTGTTTTTT. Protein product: CATSRESGGTNEKLFF.

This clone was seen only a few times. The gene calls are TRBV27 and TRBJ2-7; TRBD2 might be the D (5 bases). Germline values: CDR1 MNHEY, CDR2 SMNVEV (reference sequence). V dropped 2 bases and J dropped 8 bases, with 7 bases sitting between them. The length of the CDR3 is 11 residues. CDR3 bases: TGTGCCAGCAGTTTAGGGGAGAAGCAGTACTTC. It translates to CASSLGEKQYF.

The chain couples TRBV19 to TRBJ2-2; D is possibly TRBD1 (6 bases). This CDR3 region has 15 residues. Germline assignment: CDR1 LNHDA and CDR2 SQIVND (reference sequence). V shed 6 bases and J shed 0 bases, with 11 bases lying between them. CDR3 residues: CASSPGTSNTGELFF. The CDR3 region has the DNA TGTGCCAGTAGCCCCGGGACATCGAACACCGGGGAGCTGTTTTTT.

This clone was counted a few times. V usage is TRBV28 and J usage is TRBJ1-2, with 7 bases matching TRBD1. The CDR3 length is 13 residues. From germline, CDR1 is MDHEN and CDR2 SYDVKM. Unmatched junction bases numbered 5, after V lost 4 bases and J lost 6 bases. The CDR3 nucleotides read TGTGCCAGCAGTTCCTCTGACAGGGATGGCTACACCTTC. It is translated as CASSSSDRDGYTF.

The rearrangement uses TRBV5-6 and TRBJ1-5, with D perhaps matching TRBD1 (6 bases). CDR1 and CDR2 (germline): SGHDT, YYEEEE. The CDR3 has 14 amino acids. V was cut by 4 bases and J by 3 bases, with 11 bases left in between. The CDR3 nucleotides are TGTGCCAGCAGCGGGGGCAGGGACAATCAGCCCCAGCATTTT. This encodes CASSGGRDNQPQHF.

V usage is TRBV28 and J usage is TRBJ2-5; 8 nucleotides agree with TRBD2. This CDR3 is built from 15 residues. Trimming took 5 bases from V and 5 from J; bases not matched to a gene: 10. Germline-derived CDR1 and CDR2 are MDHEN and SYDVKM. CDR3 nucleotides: TGTGCCAGCAGTAGGGAGGGAGCGGGAGAGGAGACCCAGTACTTC. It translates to CASSREGAGEETQYF.

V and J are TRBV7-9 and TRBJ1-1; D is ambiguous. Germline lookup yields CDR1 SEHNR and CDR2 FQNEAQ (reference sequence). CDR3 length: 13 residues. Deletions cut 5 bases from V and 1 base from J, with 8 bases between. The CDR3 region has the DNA TGTGCCAGCAGCCCACGGAGGAACACTGAAGCTTTCTTT. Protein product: CASSPRRNTEAFF.

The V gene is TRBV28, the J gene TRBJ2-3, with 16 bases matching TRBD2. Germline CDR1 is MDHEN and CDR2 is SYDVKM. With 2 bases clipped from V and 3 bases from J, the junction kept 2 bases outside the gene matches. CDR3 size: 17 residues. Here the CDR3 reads CASSLGTSGRGTDTQYF. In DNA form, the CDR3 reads TGTGCCAGCAGTTTAGGGACTAGCGGGAGGGGAACAGATACGCAGTATTTT.

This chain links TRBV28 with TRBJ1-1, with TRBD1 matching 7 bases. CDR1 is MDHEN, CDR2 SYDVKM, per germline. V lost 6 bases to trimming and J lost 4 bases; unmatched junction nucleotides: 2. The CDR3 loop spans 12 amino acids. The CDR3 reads CASSSGGTEAFF. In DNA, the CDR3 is TGTGCCAGCAGCTCAGGGGGCACTGAAGCTTTCTTT. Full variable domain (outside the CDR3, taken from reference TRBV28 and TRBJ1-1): DVKVTQSSRYLVKRTGEKVFLECVQDMDHENMFWYRQDPGLGLRLIYFSYDVKMKEKGDIPEGYSVSREKKERFSLILESASTNQTSMYLCASSSGGTEAFFGQGTRLTVV.

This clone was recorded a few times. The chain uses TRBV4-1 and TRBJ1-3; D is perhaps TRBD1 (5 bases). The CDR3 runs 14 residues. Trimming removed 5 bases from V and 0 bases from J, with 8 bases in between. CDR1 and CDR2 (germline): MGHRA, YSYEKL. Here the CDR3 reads CASSTGGSGNTIYF. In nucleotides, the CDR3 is TGCGCCAGCAGCACAGGTGGCTCTGGAAACACCATATATTTT.

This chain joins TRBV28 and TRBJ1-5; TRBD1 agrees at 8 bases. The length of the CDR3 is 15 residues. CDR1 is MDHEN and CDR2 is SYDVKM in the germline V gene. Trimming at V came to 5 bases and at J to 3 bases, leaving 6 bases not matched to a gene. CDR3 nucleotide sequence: TGTGCCAGCAGTCCCCAGGGGGCCCTCAATCAGCCCCAGCATTTT. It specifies CASSPQGALNQPQHF.

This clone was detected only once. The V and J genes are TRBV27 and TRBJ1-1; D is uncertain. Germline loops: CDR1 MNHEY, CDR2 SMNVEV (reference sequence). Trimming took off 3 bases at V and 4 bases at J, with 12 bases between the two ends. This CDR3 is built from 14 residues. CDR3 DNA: TGTGCCAGCAGTTTTGACCGTTTGGGCACTGAAGCTTTCTTT. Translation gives CASSFDRLGTEAFF.